This T cell receptor (beta chain) was identified during a study of T-cell reconstitution after alpha-beta-depleted transplantation in children (TCRdb year 2016). Some background on the complete study: Using TCR repertoire profiling, the study quantitatively followed how T-cell immune reconstitution unfolded in children after TCRalphabeta/CD19-depleted allogeneic hematopoietic cell transplantation.

The library relied on PCR. Sequencing instrument: Illumina HiSeq 2500. TCR libraries were prepared with molecular barcoding, using unique molecular identifiers to normalize TCRbeta repertoire quantification. Using fastp at Q25 and MiXCR, TCRdb reprocessed the public reads and kept productive beta chains. Every CDR3 protein is listed once, alongside the most common genes and DNA of its rows. Counted in this sample were some 490,000 distinct CDR3 sequences; 9.5% to 15% of them appeared once. The biggest ten clones account for around 6% of the sample. CDR1 SGHVS and CDR2 FQNEAQ are derived from the germline V gene. From the cysteine through the phenylalanine, the CDR3 covers 12 amino acids. Kept here is only the CDR3 DNA, which spans 36 bases and is read in frame from base 1. Trimming costs V 5 bases and J 6 bases, and their ends lie 8 bases apart. As for this clonotype: Its target antigen remains unknown. There are no base qualities to consult, and no much larger clone falls within one base.

The TCR sequence derives from a human donor who donated a stem cell graft to a child with combined immunodeficiency. The V and J genes are TRBV7-8 and TRBJ2-1; too little of a D gene remains to name it. Sequenced here: PBMCs from the stem cell graft donor, sampled from the stem cell graft. The nucleotide sequence is given as TGTGCCAGCAGCATCAGTCGCAATGAGCAGTTCTTC. Protein translation: CASSISRNEQFF.